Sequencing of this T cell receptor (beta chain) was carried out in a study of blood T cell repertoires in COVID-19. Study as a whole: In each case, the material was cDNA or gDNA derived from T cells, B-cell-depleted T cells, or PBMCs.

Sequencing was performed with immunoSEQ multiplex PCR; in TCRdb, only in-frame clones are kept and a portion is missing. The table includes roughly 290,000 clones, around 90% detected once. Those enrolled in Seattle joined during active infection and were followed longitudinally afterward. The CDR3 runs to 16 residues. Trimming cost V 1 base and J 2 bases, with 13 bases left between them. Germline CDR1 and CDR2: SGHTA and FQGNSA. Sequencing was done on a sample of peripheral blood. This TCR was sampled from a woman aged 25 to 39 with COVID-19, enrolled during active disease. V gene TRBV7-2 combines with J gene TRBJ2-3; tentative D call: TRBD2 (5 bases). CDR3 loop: CASSLGGWSSTDTQYF. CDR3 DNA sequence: TGTGCCAGCAGCTTAGGCGGGTGGAGCTCCACAGATACGCAGTATTTT.